The rows below give T cell receptor gamma chains drawn from one sample of a study of Vδ1+ human thymocytes. TCRdb redid clone calling on the multiplex PCR reads using CATT. This table has 20,000 to 25,000 gamma-chain clones, roughly 13% appearing once. The sequencing input was Vdelta1+ gamma-delta thymocytes from the thymus. The receptor source for this set is a child less than two years old who had congenital heart surgery. Both conserved end residues are part of each CDR3.

J: TRGJ1/TRGJ2; V: TRGV5; length: 12; CDR3: CATWKSMAQKLF
J: TRGJ1/TRGJ2; V: TRGV3; length: 13; CDR3: CATWDRLAFEKLF
J: TRGJ1/TRGJ2; V: TRGV4; length: 9; CDR3: CATQHKKLF
J: TRGJP2; V: TRGV4; length: 16; CDR3: CATWDHIYSSDWIKTF
J: TRGJ1/TRGJ2; V: TRGV5; length: 15; CDR3: CATWDRLHFGYKKLF
J: TRGJ1/TRGJ2; V: TRGV5; length: 13; CDR3: CATWDRADNKKLF
J: TRGJP; V: TRGV4; length: 16; CDR3: CATWNCCGLGKKIKVF
J: TRGJ1/TRGJ2; V: TRGV8; length: 12; CDR3: CATWDRPDKKLF
J: TRGJ1/TRGJ2; V: TRGV4; length: 11; CDR3: CATWESYKKLF
J: TRGJ1/TRGJ2; V: TRGV8; length: 13; CDR3: CATWGARDYKKLF
J: TRGJ1/TRGJ2; V: TRGV5; length: 14; CDR3: CATWDRLFGYKKLF
J: TRGJ1/TRGJ2; V: TRGV8; length: 13; CDR3: CATWDRRWYKKLF
J: TRGJ1/TRGJ2; V: TRGV5; length: 15; CDR3: CATWDSISNYYKKLF
J: TRGJP2; V: TRGV8; length: 13; CDR3: CATWDFSDWIKTF
J: TRGJ1/TRGJ2; V: TRGV2; length: 15; CDR3: CATWDGQGNYYKKLF
J: TRGJP1; V: TRGV9; length: 15; CDR3: CALWEVYTTGWFKIF
J: TRGJ1/TRGJ2; V: TRGV9; length: 17; CDR3: CALWEVRLSLTYYKKLF
J: TRGJ1/TRGJ2; V: TRGV8; length: 15; CDR3: CATWDTFLPYYKKLF
J: TRGJP1; V: TRGV9; length: 13; CDR3: CALWEVKGWFKIF
J: TRGJP1; V: TRGV8; length: 13; CDR3: CATWDSPGWFKIF
J: TRGJ1/TRGJ2; V: TRGV4; length: 14; CDR3: CATWDGPYHYKKLF
J: TRGJ1/TRGJ2; V: TRGV8; length: 14; CDR3: CATWDYSRFDKKLF
J: TRGJP2; V: TRGV8; length: 11; CDR3: CATWDNWIKTF
J: TRGJ1/TRGJ2; V: TRGV8; length: 13; CDR3: CATWDRSHYKKLF
J: TRGJ1/TRGJ2; V: TRGV3; length: 14; CDR3: CATWDRQNYYKKLF
J: TRGJ1/TRGJ2; V: TRGV2; length: 13; CDR3: CATWDGYYYKKLF
J: TRGJ1/TRGJ2; V: TRGV9; length: 15; CDR3: CALWEVPTLYYKKLF
J: TRGJ1/TRGJ2; V: TRGV5; length: 13; CDR3: CATWSAGYYKKLF
J: TRGJ1/TRGJ2; V: TRGV2; length: 11; CDR3: CATWDGPGKLF
J: TRGJP; V: TRGV9; length: 14; CDR3: CALWMGLGKKIKVF
J: TRGJ1/TRGJ2; V: TRGV4; length: 12; CDR3: CATWNGQWEKLF
J: TRGJ1/TRGJ2; V: TRGV5; length: 11; CDR3: CAPLCYYKKLF
J: TRGJP2; V: TRGV4; length: 17; CDR3: CATWDGSRGCSDWIKTF
J: TRGJ1/TRGJ2; V: TRGV2; length: 13; CDR3: CATWGGGDYKKLF
J: TRGJ1/TRGJ2; V: TRGV9; length: 13; CDR3: CALWEPIYYKKLF
J: TRGJ1/TRGJ2; V: TRGV4; length: 15; CDR3: CATWNGPWGHYKKLF
J: TRGJ1/TRGJ2; V: TRGV9; length: 15; CDR3: CALWEVAVDYYKKLF
J: TRGJ1/TRGJ2; V: TRGV9; length: 14; CDR3: CALWERGHYYKKLF
J: TRGJP2; V: TRGV4; length: 12; CDR3: CATYTSDWIKTF
J: TRGJP1; V: TRGV9; length: 17; CDR3: CALWEAPGKTTGWFKIF
J: TRGJP1; V: TRGV4; length: 14; CDR3: CATWARTTGWFKIF
J: TRGJP1; V: TRGV3; length: 12; CDR3: CATWDRGWFKIF
J: TRGJ1/TRGJ2; V: TRGV4; length: 9; CDR3: CATARWKLF
J: TRGJ1/TRGJ2; V: TRGV4; length: 11; CDR3: CATWDGLMKLF
J: TRGJ1/TRGJ2; V: TRGV4; length: 16; CDR3: CATWDAGADFYYKKLF
J: TRGJ1/TRGJ2; V: TRGV4; length: 11; CDR3: CATNGGYKKLF
J: TRGJ1/TRGJ2; V: TRGV2; length: 14; CDR3: CATWDGPTYYKKLF
J: TRGJ1/TRGJ2; V: TRGV4; length: 13; CDR3: CATWNGQYYKKLF
J: TRGJP; V: TRGV9; length: 18; CDR3: CALWDPGREELGKKIKVF
J: TRGJP2; V: TRGV9; length: 17; CDR3: CALSRSARYSSDWIKTF
J: TRGJP2; V: TRGV8; length: 16; CDR3: CATWDNSDSSDWIKTF
J: TRGJ1/TRGJ2; V: TRGV8; length: 15; CDR3: CATWDNPAEHYKKLF
J: TRGJP; V: TRGV9; length: 15; CDR3: CALWGLELGKKIKVF